The 6 T cell receptor beta chains below were found in one sample sequenced in a study of blood T cell repertoires in COVID-19. The table came from immunoSEQ multiplex PCR; TCRdb's copy has only in-frame clones and leaves some out. Of about 72,000 clones in the sample, 85% to 95% were seen once. Sequenced sample: peripheral blood. The receptors originated from a woman aged 55-70 years with active COVID-19.

The chain links TRBV7-9 to TRBJ1-5; 8 bases match TRBD1. The germline CDR1 and CDR2 sequences are SEHNR and FQNEAQ (reference sequence). The CDR3 has 18 residues. The ends lost 4 bases at V and 5 bases at J; junction bases unmatched: 16. This CDR3 is CASSSMGRGLSGDQPQHF. The CDR3 bases are TGTGCCAGCAGCTCCATGGGCAGGGGGCTATCTGGTGATCAGCCCCAGCATTTT.

The rearrangement joins TRBV19 to TRBJ1-5; D is perhaps TRBD1 (6 bases). The CDR3 extends over 15 amino acids. The V end was cut by 10 bases, the J end by 0 bases, with 16 bases between. Germline V gene sequence: CDR1 LNHDA, CDR2 SQIVND (reference sequence). CDR3: CATDKQGRSNQPQHF. DNA for the CDR3: TGTGCCACCGATAAACAGGGCCGTAGCAATCAGCCCCAGCATTTT.

The chain combines TRBV19 with TRBJ1-6; TRBD1 is a possible D gene (5 bases). Trimming left V 3 bases short and J 2 bases short, with 11 bases between. Germline CDR1 reads LNHDA; CDR2 reads SQIVND (reference sequence). The CDR3 is 16 amino acids. The CDR3 bases are TGTGCCAGTAGTATTCAGGGAGGCGCCTATAATTCACCCCTCCACTTT. Translation: CASSIQGGAYNSPLHF. Filled out from reference TRBV19 and TRBJ1-6, the complete variable domain reads DGGITQSPKYLFRKEGQNVTLSCEQNLNHDAMYWYRQDPGQGLRLIYYSQIVNDFQKGDIAEGYSVSREKKESFPLTVTSAQKNPTAFYLCASSIQGGAYNSPLHFGNGTRLTVT.

The V call is TRBV6-5, the J call TRBJ2-7; D might be TRBD1 (6 bases). Trimming stripped 0 bases from V and 3 bases from J, with 12 bases between. Germline V gene lookup returns CDR1 MNHEY and CDR2 SVGAGI. The CDR3 loop spans 15 amino acids. For the CDR3, the DNA is TGTGCCAGCAGTTACTCGGGGAACAGGGACTACGAGCAGTACTTC. Protein: CASSYSGNRDYEQYF.

The rearrangement links TRBV2 to TRBJ2-3, with a tentative D call TRBD1 (5 bases). The V gene lost 5 bases and the J gene lost 0 bases, with 15 bases spanning the gap. The CDR3 is 16 residues long. Germline CDR1 and CDR2: SNHLY and FYNNEI. CDR3 protein: CASSPQGITSTDTQYF. DNA of the CDR3: TGTGCCAGCAGTCCTCAGGGTATAACTAGCACAGATACGCAGTATTTT.

The chain has TRBV4-1 and TRBJ2-7; 9 bases are a match to TRBD2. Germline values: CDR1 MGHRA, CDR2 YSYEKL. Trimming took 3 bases from V and 3 from J; bases not matched to a gene: 3. The CDR3 spans 14 residues. The CDR3 nucleotides read TGCGCCAGCAGCCAGCTAGCGGGGTTCTACGAGCAGTACTTC. It specifies CASSQLAGFYEQYF.